This T cell receptor (beta chain) emerged from a study of long-term antiretroviral therapy in people with HIV. Study details: When the earliest samples were collected, ART was typically delayed until CD4 counts fell.

Germline V gene lookup returns CDR1 SSHAT and CDR2 FNYEAQ (reference sequence). V was clipped by 2 bases and J by 5 bases, with 12 bases between them. The CDR3 is 15 residues long. Run at survey level, the immunoSEQ assay was version v3.0. Profiling relied on immunoSEQ multiplex PCR, and the TCRdb table lists in-frame clones only, not all of them. The sample yields tens of thousands of clones, about three quarters seen once. Only one count was recorded for this clone. Sequences were derived from unsorted PBMCs, sampled 2.9 years after starting antiretroviral therapy. The sequence was obtained from a woman aged 30 to 39 with HIV. This chain uses TRBV7-7 with TRBJ2-2, with a tentative D call TRBD1 (6 bases). DNA of the CDR3: TGTGCCAGCAGCTTAAACGTAGGGGGAACCGGGGAGCTGTTTTTT. Amino acids: CASSLNVGGTGELFF.